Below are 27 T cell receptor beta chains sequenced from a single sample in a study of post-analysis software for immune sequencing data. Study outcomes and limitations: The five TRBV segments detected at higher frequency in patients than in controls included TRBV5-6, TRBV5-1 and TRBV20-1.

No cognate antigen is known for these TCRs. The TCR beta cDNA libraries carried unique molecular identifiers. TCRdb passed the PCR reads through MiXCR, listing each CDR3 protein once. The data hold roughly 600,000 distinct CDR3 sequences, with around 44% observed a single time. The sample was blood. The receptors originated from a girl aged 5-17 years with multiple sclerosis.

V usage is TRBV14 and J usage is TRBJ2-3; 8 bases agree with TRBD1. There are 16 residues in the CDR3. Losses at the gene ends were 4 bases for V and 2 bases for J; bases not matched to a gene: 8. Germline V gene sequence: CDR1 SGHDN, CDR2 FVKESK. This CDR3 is CASSPRAGGVTDTQYF. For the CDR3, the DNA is TGTGCCAGCAGCCCCAGGGCAGGGGGCGTCACAGATACGCAGTATTTT.

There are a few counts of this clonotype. The chain's CDR3 is CASSQSGQGLNQPQHF. As DNA, the CDR3 is TGTGCCAGCAGCCAATCCGGACAGGGACTCAATCAGCCCCAGCATTTT. The rearrangement uses TRBV5-6 and TRBJ1-5, with TRBD1 matching over 8 bases. V lost 4 bases to trimming and J lost 3 bases; unmatched junction nucleotides: 9. This CDR3 spans 16 amino acids. The V gene's germline CDR1 is SGHDT and CDR2 YYEEEE.

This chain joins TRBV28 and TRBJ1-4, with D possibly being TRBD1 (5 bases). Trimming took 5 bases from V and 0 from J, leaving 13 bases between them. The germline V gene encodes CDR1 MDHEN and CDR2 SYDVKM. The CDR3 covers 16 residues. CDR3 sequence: CASSEDTIATNEKLFF. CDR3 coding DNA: TGTGCCAGCAGTGAGGACACCATAGCAACTAATGAAAAACTGTTTTTT.

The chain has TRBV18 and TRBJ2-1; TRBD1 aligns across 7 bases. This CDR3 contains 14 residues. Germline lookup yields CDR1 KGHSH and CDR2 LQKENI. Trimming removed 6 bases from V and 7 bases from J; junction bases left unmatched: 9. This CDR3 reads CASSRTGAVNEQFF. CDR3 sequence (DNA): TGTGCCAGCTCGCGGACAGGAGCTGTAAATGAGCAGTTCTTC.

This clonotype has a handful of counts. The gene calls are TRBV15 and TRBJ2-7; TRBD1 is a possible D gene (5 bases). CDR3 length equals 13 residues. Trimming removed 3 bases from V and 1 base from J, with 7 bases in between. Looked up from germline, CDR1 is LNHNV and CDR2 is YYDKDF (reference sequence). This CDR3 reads CATSSDSSYEQYF. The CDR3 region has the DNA TGTGCCACCAGCAGCGACAGTTCCTACGAGCAGTACTTC.

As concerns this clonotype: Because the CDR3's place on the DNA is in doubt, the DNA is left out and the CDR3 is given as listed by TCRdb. Here the CDR3 reads CASSSLGTDTQYFGPGLYGYTF. The chain carries TRBV5-1 and TRBJ1-2; the table's D gene call, TRBD1, was not cross checked with the DNA. The germline gives CDR1 SGHRS, CDR2 YFSETQ. With termini counted, the CDR3 has 22 amino acids.

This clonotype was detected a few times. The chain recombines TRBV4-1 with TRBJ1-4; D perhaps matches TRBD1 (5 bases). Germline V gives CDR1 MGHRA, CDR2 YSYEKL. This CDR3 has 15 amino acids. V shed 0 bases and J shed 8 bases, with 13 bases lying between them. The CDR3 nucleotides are TGCGCCAGCAGCCAAGAGAGAAGGGGCGGCGAAAAACTGTTTTTT. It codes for CASSQERRGGEKLFF.

The CDR3 DNA follows: TGTGCCATCAGTGGGGGCTCGCCCGGGGAGACCCAGTACTTC. This sequence encodes CAISGGSPGETQYF. This chain connects TRBV10-3 to TRBJ2-5; maybe TRBD1 (5 bases). The V gene's germline CDR1 is ENHRY and CDR2 SYGVKD. CDR3 size: 14 residues. V lost 4 bases, J lost 5 bases, and 14 bases lay in between.

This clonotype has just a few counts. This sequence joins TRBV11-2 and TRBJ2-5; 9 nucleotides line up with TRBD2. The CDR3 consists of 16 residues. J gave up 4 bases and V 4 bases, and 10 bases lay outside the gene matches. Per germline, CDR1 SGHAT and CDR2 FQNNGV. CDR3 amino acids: CASSSQGGRAGETQYF. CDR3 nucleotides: TGTGCCAGCAGCTCCCAAGGCGGGAGGGCCGGAGAGACCCAGTACTTC.

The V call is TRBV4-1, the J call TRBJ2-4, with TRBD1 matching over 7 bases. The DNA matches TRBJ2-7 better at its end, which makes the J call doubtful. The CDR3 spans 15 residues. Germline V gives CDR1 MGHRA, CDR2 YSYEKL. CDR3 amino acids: CASSGPGQTRSEQYF. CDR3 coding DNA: TGCGCCAGCAGCGGACCGGGACAGACAAGATCCGAGCAGTACTTC.

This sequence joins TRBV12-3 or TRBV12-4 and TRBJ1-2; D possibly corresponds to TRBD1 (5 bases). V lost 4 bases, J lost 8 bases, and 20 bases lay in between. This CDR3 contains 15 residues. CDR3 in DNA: TGTGCCAGCAGTTCCGGGGGAAGGGGATCCGACGGCTACACCTTC. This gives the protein CASSSGGRGSDGYTF.

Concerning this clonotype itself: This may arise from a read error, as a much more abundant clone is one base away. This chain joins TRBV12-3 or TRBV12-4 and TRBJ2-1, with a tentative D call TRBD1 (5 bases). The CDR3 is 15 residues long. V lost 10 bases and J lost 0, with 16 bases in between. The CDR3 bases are TGTGCCAACAGGTCCCGACAAACCTCCTACAATGAGCAGTTCTTC. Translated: CANRSRQTSYNEQFF.

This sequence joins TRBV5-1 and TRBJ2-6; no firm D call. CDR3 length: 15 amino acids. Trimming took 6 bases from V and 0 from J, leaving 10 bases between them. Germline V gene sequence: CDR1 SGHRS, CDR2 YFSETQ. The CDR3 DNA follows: TGCGCCAGCACCGCTCAATCCTCTGGGGCCAACGTCCTGACTTTC. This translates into CASTAQSSGANVLTF. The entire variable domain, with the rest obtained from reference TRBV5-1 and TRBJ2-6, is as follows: KAGVTQTPRYLIKTRGQQVTLSCSPISGHRSVSWYQQTPGQGLQFLFEYFSETQRNKGNFPGRFSGRQFSNSRSEMNVSTLELGDSALYLCASTAQSSGANVLTFGAGSRLTVL.

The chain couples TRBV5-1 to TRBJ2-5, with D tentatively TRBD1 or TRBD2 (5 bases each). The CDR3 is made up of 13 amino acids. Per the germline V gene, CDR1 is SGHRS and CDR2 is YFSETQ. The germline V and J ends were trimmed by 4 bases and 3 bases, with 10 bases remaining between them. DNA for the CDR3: TGCGCCAGCAGCGGGGCAGCGGAAGAGACCCAGTACTTC. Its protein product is CASSGAAEETQYF.

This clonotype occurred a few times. The CDR3 DNA is TGTGCCAGCAGCTTAAACAGTCTTATCACTGAAGCTTTCTTT. Translation gives CASSLNSLITEAFF. This rearrangement joins TRBV7-8 to TRBJ1-1; no clear D gene. The V and J ends lost 2 bases and 4 bases respectively, with 11 bases between them. The germline CDR1 and CDR2 sequences are SGHVS and FQNEAQ. CDR3 length: 14 amino acids.

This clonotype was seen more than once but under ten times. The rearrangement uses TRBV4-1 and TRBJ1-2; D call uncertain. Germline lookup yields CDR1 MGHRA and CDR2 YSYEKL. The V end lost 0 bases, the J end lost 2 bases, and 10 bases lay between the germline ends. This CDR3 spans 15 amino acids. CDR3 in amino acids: CASSQDSRENYGYTF. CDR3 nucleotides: TGCGCCAGCAGCCAAGATTCAAGGGAAAACTATGGCTACACCTTC.

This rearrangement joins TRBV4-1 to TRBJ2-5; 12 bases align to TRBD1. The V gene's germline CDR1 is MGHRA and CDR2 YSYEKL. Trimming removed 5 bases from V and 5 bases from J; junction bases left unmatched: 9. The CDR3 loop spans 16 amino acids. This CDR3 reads CASSYSGTGGAETQYF. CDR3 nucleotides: TGCGCCAGCAGCTACTCCGGGACAGGGGGCGCGGAGACCCAGTACTTC.

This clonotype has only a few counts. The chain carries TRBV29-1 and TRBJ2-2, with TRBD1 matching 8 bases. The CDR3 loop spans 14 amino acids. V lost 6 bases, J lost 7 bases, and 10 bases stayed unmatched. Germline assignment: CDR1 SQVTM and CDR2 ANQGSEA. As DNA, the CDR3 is TGCAGCGTGAACCAGGGGGCGCAGGGCGGGGAGCTGTTTTTT. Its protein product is CSVNQGAQGGELFF.

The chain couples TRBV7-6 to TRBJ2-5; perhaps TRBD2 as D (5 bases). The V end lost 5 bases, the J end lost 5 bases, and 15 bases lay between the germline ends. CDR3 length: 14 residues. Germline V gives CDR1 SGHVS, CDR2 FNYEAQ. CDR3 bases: TGTGCCAGCAGCCCAAGTAGGGAGACGGAGACCCAGTACTTC. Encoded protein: CASSPSRETETQYF.

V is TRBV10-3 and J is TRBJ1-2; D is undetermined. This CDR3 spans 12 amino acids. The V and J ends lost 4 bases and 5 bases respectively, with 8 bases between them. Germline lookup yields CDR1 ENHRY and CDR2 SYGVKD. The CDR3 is CAISARNYGYTF. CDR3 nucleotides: TGTGCCATCAGTGCCCGGAATTATGGCTACACCTTC.

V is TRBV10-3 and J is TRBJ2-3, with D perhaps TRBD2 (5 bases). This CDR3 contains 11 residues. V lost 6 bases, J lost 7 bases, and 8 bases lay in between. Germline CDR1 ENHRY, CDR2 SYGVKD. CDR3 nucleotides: TGTGCCATCAGATCGGGAAATACGCAGTATTTT. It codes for CAIRSGNTQYF.

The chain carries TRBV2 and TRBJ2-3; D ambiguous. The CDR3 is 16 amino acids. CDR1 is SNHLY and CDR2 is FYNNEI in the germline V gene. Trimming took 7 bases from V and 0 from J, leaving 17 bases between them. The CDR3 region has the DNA TGTGCCAGCAATGGGGAACAGAACCCCAGCACAGATACGCAGTATTTT. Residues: CASNGEQNPSTDTQYF. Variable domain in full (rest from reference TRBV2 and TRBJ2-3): EPEVTQTPSHQVTQMGQEVILRCVPISNHLYFYWYRQILGQKVEFLVSFYNNEISEKSEIFDDQFSVERPDGSNFTLKIRSTKLEDSAMYFCASNGEQNPSTDTQYFGPGTRLTVL.

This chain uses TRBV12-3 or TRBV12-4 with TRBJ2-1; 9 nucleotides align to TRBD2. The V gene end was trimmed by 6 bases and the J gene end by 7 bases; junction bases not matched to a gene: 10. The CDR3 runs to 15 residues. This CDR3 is CASRAFGGRVNEQFF. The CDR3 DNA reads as TGTGCCAGCAGGGCCTTTGGCGGGAGGGTAAATGAGCAGTTCTTC.

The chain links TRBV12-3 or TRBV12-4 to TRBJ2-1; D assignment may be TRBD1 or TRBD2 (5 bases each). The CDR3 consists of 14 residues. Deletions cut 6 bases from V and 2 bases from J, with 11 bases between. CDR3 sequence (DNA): TGTGCCAGCAGCCATCCGGGACCCTACAATGAGCAGTTCTTC. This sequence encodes CASSHPGPYNEQFF.

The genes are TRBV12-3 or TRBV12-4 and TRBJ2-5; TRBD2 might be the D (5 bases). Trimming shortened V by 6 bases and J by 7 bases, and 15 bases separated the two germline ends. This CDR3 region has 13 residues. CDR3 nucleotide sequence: TGTGCCAGCAGCGTTCTGGCCGGAGGGACCCAGTACTTC. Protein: CASSVLAGGTQYF.

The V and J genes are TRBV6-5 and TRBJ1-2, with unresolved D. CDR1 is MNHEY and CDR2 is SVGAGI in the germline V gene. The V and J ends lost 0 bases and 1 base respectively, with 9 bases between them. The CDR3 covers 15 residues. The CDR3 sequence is CASSYSRKNNYGYTF. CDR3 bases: TGTGCCAGCAGTTACTCGAGAAAGAATAACTATGGCTACACCTTC.

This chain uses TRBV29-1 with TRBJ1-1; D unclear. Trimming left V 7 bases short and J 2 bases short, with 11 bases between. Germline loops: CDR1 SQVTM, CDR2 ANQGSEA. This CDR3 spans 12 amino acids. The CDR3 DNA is TGCAGCGCGTCCCCGTTAAACACTGAAGCTTTCTTT. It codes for CSASPLNTEAFF.